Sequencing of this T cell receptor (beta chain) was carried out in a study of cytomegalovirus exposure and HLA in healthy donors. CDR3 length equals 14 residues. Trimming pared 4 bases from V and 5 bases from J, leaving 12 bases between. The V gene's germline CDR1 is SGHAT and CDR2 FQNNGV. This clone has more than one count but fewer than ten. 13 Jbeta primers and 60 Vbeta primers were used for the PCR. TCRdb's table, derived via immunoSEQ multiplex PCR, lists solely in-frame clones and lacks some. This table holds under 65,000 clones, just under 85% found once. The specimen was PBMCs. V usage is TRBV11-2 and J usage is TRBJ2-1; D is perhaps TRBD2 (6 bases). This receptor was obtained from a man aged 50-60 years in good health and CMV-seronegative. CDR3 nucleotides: TGTGCCAGCAGCTCCCTCCGGGGGAACAATGAGCAGTTCTTC. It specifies CASSSLRGNNEQFF.